The present entry profiles one T cell receptor (beta chain) with its context. In terms of age and location, participants ranged from roughly 18 to 90 years and lived in fewer than 30 US areas. Germline V gene sequence: CDR1 LNHDA, CDR2 SQIVND (reference sequence). The CDR3 has 12 residues. The trim removed 6 bases at V and 14 bases at J, leaving 7 bases unmatched. In the authors' methods: Nucleated cell number was recorded as an estimate derived from reference gene primer amplification. Clones were sequenced by immunoSEQ multiplex PCR, and TCRdb holds only the in-frame ones, with some missing. V, J and clone size are those of that table, while D and trimming were read from the DNA. The sample lists roughly 280,000 clones; about 90% were seen once. The record originates from a study of blood T cell repertoires in COVID-19. Study-level information: Acute-phase and convalescent COVID-19 samples originated in the United States, Italy and Spain. In each case, the material was cDNA or gDNA derived from T cells, B-cell-depleted T cells, or PBMCs.

V is TRBV19 and J is TRBJ2-1, with 10 bases matching TRBD1. Sequenced material: PBMCs or T cells enriched from blood (not recorded which). The TCR was taken from a woman younger than 45 with acute COVID-19. The CDR3 nucleotides read TGTGCCAGTAGGCAGGGGGACAGGGGAGAGTTCTTC. Residues: CASRQGDRGEFF.